The 13 T cell receptor beta chains listed next were all sequenced from one sample in a study of shared clonotypes between healthy human individuals. Data came from immunoSEQ multiplex PCR; TCRdb stores just in-frame clones and leaves some out. The table records 2 million to 2.5 million clones, 80% to 95% of them present only once. Sequencing used naive CD4+ T cells from PBMCs. Subset denoted: CD45RA+ positively selected. The receptors shown here come from a man younger than 30 in good health. Some clones in this sample may be carry-over from other donors' samples.

This sequence joins TRBV2 and TRBJ1-2, with D unclear. V lost 6 bases, J lost 5 bases, and 13 bases lay in between. The CDR3 has 13 amino acids. Germline V gives CDR1 SNHLY, CDR2 FYNNEI. The CDR3 spells CASRRDLGYGYTF. The CDR3 DNA is TGTGCCAGCAGAAGGGATTTGGGGTATGGCTACACCTTC.

This clone is a singleton in its sample. This chain links TRBV7-9 with TRBJ2-7; the match to TRBD2 covers 8 bases. The CDR3 has 14 amino acids. V lost 5 bases and J lost 5; bases outside the gene matches: 8. The germline gives CDR1 SEHNR, CDR2 FQNEAQ (reference sequence). CDR3 nucleotide sequence: TGTGCCAGCAGCCCTACAGCGGGAGTTCACGAGCAGTACTTC. Its protein is CASSPTAGVHEQYF.

The genes are TRBV6-5 and TRBJ1-1; the D gene is possibly TRBD1 (5 bases). This CDR3 spans 13 amino acids. The germline CDR1 and CDR2 sequences are MNHEY and SVGAGI. Between the trimmed V and J ends, which lost 3 bases and 5 bases, there was a span of 10 bases. CDR3 loop: CASSYHGGTEAFF. In DNA form, the CDR3 reads TGTGCCAGCAGTTATCACGGGGGGACTGAAGCTTTCTTT.

This rearrangement joins TRBV7-9 to TRBJ1-2; no definite D call. Germline assignment: CDR1 SEHNR and CDR2 FQNEAQ (reference sequence). This CDR3 has 15 residues. Between the trimmed V and J ends, which lost 4 bases and 1 base, there was a span of 13 bases. The CDR3 region has the DNA TGTGCCAGCAGCTCCGCGGCCGGATTTAACTATGGCTACACCTTC. Translating it yields CASSSAAGFNYGYTF.

The chain uses TRBV28 and TRBJ2-7; no firm D call. Trimming cost V 5 bases and J 3 bases, with 14 bases left between them. Germline V gives CDR1 MDHEN, CDR2 SYDVKM. CDR3 length: 14 amino acids. The CDR3 sequence: CASSRLRIDYEQYF. Here the CDR3 DNA reads TGTGCCAGCAGTCGCCTAAGAATTGACTACGAGCAGTACTTC.

This clone was seen a single time. The chain is built from TRBV28 and TRBJ1-4; D remains ambiguous. V lost 5 bases and J lost 1, with 11 bases in between. Looked up from germline, CDR1 is MDHEN and CDR2 is SYDVKM. The CDR3 is 15 amino acids. The CDR3 sequence is CASSTRRGTNEKLFF. The CDR3 DNA follows: TGTGCCAGCAGTACAAGGAGAGGAACTAATGAAAAACTGTTTTTT.

The chain employs TRBV5-5 and TRBJ2-5, with D perhaps being TRBD1 or TRBD2 (6 bases each). The CDR3 spans 14 residues. Trimming removed 2 bases from V and 4 bases from J, with 12 bases in between. Germline CDR1 and CDR2: SGHKS and YYEKEE (reference sequence). For the CDR3, the DNA is TGTGCCAGCAGCTTACAGGGAGGAACAGAGACCCAGTACTTC. Translated: CASSLQGGTETQYF. Supplemented by reference TRBV5-5 and TRBJ2-5, the full variable domain reads DAGVTQSPTHLIKTRGQQVTLRCSPISGHKSVSWYQQVLGQGPQFIFQYYEKEERGRGNFPDRFSARQFPNYSSELNVNALLLGDSALYLCASSLQGGTETQYFGPGTRLLVL.

The rearrangement uses TRBV7-8 and TRBJ2-2, with D possibly being TRBD1 (6 bases). Germline V CDR1 and CDR2: SGHVS, FQNEAQ. With 3 bases removed from V and 1 base from J, the gap between germline ends came to 18 bases. The CDR3 has 18 amino acids. CDR3 sequence reads: CASSLAQGFFGNTGELFF. The CDR3 coding sequence is TGTGCCAGCAGCTTGGCGCAGGGGTTTTTCGGGAACACCGGGGAGCTGTTTTTT.

DNA of the CDR3: TGTGCCAGCAGCCGCACACAGACTAGCGGGAGTATGAATGAGCAGTTCTTC. It specifies CASSRTQTSGSMNEQFF. The chain recombines TRBV27 with TRBJ2-1; 12 bases line up with TRBD2. Germline-derived CDR1 and CDR2 are MNHEY and SMNVEV (reference sequence). Trimming took 6 bases from V and 7 from J; bases not matched to a gene: 13. The CDR3 extends over 17 amino acids.

This clone was recorded once. The rearrangement links TRBV30 to TRBJ1-3, with 7 nucleotides matching TRBD1. Germline trimming cut 0 bases from V and 1 base from J; bases unmatched to any gene: 0. The CDR3 runs 14 residues. Germline V gene lookup returns CDR1 GTSNPN and CDR2 SVGIG (reference sequence). This chain's CDR3 is CAWSVGQSGNTIYF. CDR3 sequence (DNA): TGTGCCTGGAGTGTGGGACAGTCTGGAAACACCATATATTTT.

As concerns this clone: This specimen includes other DNA sequences encoding the same CDR3. The CDR3 DNA reads as TGTGCCAGCAGTTTGGTCAGGAACACTGAAGCTTTCTTT. It encodes CASSLVRNTEAFF. The chain uses TRBV27 and TRBJ1-1; D unresolved. The V gene's germline CDR1 is MNHEY and CDR2 SMNVEV (reference sequence). CDR3 length: 13 amino acids. Trimming stripped 3 bases from V and 1 base from J, with 6 bases between.

J is TRBJ1-2 and V is TRBV6-5; possibly TRBD1 for D (6 bases). The CDR3 runs 12 residues. The V and J ends lost 6 bases and 4 bases respectively, with 9 bases between them. Germline V gene lookup returns CDR1 MNHEY and CDR2 SVGAGI. CDR3 in amino acids: CASSPQGYGYTF. CDR3 nucleotide sequence: TGTGCCAGCAGCCCACAGGGCTATGGCTACACCTTC.

The J gene is TRBJ1-5, the V gene TRBV2; D unclear. The CDR3 runs 12 residues. The V gene lost 3 bases and the J gene lost 7 bases, with 7 bases spanning the gap. Germline assignment: CDR1 SNHLY and CDR2 FYNNEI. CDR3 in DNA: TGTGCCAGCAGTGACGTAGGGCAGCCCCAGCATTTT. Translated, it gives CASSDVGQPQHF.